The 14 T cell receptor beta chains reported below all come from one sample, sequenced in a study of OX40 agonist ivuxolimab in advanced cancers. The repertoire was sequenced with immunoSEQ multiplex PCR; TCRdb's copy has only in-frame clones and lacks some. The sample has some 100,000 clones; 85% to 95% are singletons. The starting material was CD4+ or CD8+ T cells sorted from blood, obtained in a trial of the OX40 agonist ivuxolimab. Source of these receptors: an adult with an advanced solid tumor such as melanoma, head and neck, liver or kidney cancer.

This chain connects TRBV6-5 to TRBJ2-1, with 7 bases lining up with TRBD1. This CDR3 has 15 residues. V shed 4 bases and J 7 bases; nucleotides not matched to a gene: 10. Germline V lookup: CDR1 MNHEY, CDR2 SVGAGI. CDR3 in amino acids: CASSLTGSPFNEQFF. CDR3 DNA: TGTGCCAGCAGTTTGACAGGGTCCCCCTTTAATGAGCAGTTCTTC.

The chain couples TRBV5-1 to TRBJ2-7, with D tentatively TRBD1 or TRBD2 (7 bases each). This CDR3 has 13 amino acids. Germline lookup yields CDR1 SGHRS and CDR2 YFSETQ. The V end lost 4 bases, the J end lost 3 bases, and 11 bases lay between the germline ends. The DNA of the CDR3 is TGCGCCAGCAGCCCCAGGGGGGGCTACGAGCAGTACTTC. Its translation: CASSPRGGYEQYF. Complete variable domain (other parts from reference TRBV5-1 and TRBJ2-7): KAGVTQTPRYLIKTRGQQVTLSCSPISGHRSVSWYQQTPGQGLQFLFEYFSETQRNKGNFPGRFSGRQFSNSRSEMNVSTLELGDSALYLCASSPRGGYEQYFGPGTRLTVT.

The genes are TRBV27 and TRBJ2-7; a possible D gene is TRBD2 (6 bases). The CDR3 contains 12 residues. The germline V gene has CDR1 MNHEY and CDR2 SMNVEV (reference sequence). V was trimmed by 3 bases and J by 6 bases, leaving 9 bases between them. CDR3 sequence: CASSLGTSEQYF. CDR3 bases: TGTGCCAGCAGTTTGGGGACTTCCGAGCAGTACTTC.

The V and J genes are TRBV5-1 and TRBJ2-3; tentative D call: TRBD1 (5 bases). The CDR3 covers 15 residues. Germline V gene sequence: CDR1 SGHRS, CDR2 YFSETQ. With 0 bases removed from V and 4 bases from J, the gap between germline ends came to 12 bases. The CDR3, as DNA: TGCGCCAGCAGCTTGGAGGTCAGGGCTTCAGATACGCAGTATTTT. Translation: CASSLEVRASDTQYF.

In nucleotides, the CDR3 is TGTGCCAGCAGCCCAGGGACAGGGAAACTGTTTTTT. Translated, it gives CASSPGTGKLFF. The chain links TRBV7-2 to TRBJ1-4, with 9 bases aligning to TRBD1. Germline V gives CDR1 SGHTA, CDR2 FQGNSA. The CDR3 is 12 residues long. Losses at the gene ends were 5 bases for V and 11 bases for J; bases not matched to a gene: 3.

The chain has TRBV23-1 and TRBJ2-6; D is unresolved. TRBV23-1 is noted as an ORF with a role that remains uncertain. V was trimmed by 4 bases and J by 0 bases, leaving 10 bases between them. The CDR3 is made up of 16 amino acids. CDR3 protein: CASSLSPRSGANVLTF. The CDR3 DNA reads as TGCGCCAGCAGTCTTTCGCCCCGCTCTGGGGCCAACGTCCTGACTTTC.

This chain uses TRBV4-1 with TRBJ1-3; no definite D call. Germline CDR1 is MGHRA and CDR2 is YSYEKL. This CDR3 spans 17 amino acids. Trimming pared 0 bases from V and 7 bases from J, leaving 19 bases between. The CDR3 loop reads CASSQDRAGIRSNTIYF. CDR3 DNA: TGCGCCAGCAGCCAAGATAGGGCGGGGATCAGGTCGAACACCATATATTTT.

Comment on this clone: The sample carries other DNA sequences with the same CDR3. The chain employs TRBV27 and TRBJ1-1; the D is unclear. The CDR3 has 13 residues. Looked up from germline, CDR1 is MNHEY and CDR2 is SMNVEV (reference sequence). The germline V and J ends were trimmed by 3 bases and 0 bases, with 5 bases remaining between them. In DNA form, the CDR3 reads TGTGCCAGCAGTTTCCGGGTGAACACTGAAGCTTTCTTT. It translates to CASSFRVNTEAFF.

The sample holds one count of this clone. The chain combines TRBV18 with TRBJ2-4; TRBD2 matches at 8 bases. This CDR3 region has 18 residues. The junction had 10 bases not matched to a gene; V was cut back by 0 bases and J by 3 bases. From germline, CDR1 is KGHSH and CDR2 LQKENI. CDR3 in DNA: TGTGCCAGCTCACCACCCGCCTTTAGCGGGAAGGGCAAAAACATTCAGTACTTC. Its protein product is CASSPPAFSGKGKNIQYF.

The genes are TRBV6-1 and TRBJ2-5; 7 nucleotides align to TRBD2. The J segment lost 3 bases and the V segment lost 0 bases, leaving 7 bases of the junction unmatched. CDR1 and CDR2 (germline): MNHNS, SASEGT. This CDR3 region has 16 residues. In DNA form, the CDR3 reads TGTGCCAGCAGTGAAGCGCCAGTGGGAGGGGAAGAGACCCAGTACTTC. Translating it yields CASSEAPVGGEETQYF.

The chain recombines TRBV2 with TRBJ2-3; possibly TRBD2 for D (7 bases). Trimming cost V 8 bases and J 4 bases, with 16 bases left between them. CDR1 and CDR2 from the germline V gene are SNHLY and FYNNEI. CDR3 length: 14 amino acids. This chain's CDR3 is CASEGEGRPDTQYF. The CDR3 DNA follows: TGTGCCAGCGAGGGGGAGGGCCGACCAGATACGCAGTATTTT.

The rearrangement links TRBV6-1 to TRBJ2-1; the match to TRBD2 covers 9 bases. Germline CDR1 MNHNS, CDR2 SASEGT. The CDR3 covers 15 residues. J was trimmed by 9 bases and V by 6 bases; bases with no gene match: 12. The CDR3 DNA is TGTGCCAGCAGCCCGACTAGCGGCCCTGGTAGTGAGCAGTTCTTC. Translation: CASSPTSGPGSEQFF.

The rearrangement links TRBV28 to TRBJ2-7, with 12 bases fitting TRBD2. The junction had 5 bases not matched to a gene; V was cut back by 5 bases and J by 3 bases. The CDR3 totals 15 residues. The V gene's germline CDR1 is MDHEN and CDR2 SYDVKM. The CDR3 loop is CASSPRLAGVYEQYF. DNA for the CDR3: TGTGCCAGCAGTCCGCGACTAGCGGGAGTCTACGAGCAGTACTTC.

V gene TRBV25-1 combines with J gene TRBJ2-5; D remains unclear. V lost 1 base and J 0 bases, leaving 12 bases between the germline ends. Germline-derived CDR1 and CDR2 are MGHDK and SYGVNS. This CDR3 is built from 16 residues. In DNA, the CDR3 is TGTGCCAGCAGTGAATCTTGGCCCGAGGACCAAGAGACCCAGTACTTC. Encoded protein: CASSESWPEDQETQYF.